Shown below are 13 T cell receptor beta chains from a single sample sequenced in a study of T cells in Graves' hyperthyroidism and ophthalmopathy. It was RNA transcripts that yielded the amplified TCR beta CDR3 regions. First-round RT-PCR of the TCR CDR3 relied on the HTBI primer set. TCRdb re-called the multiplex PCR reads through MiXCR, storing one row per CDR3 protein. The profile shows about 380,000 distinct CDR3 sequences, about 15% of them singletons. Sequenced: blood. The receptors originated from a woman in her sixties with Graves' hyperthyroidism.

This clonotype was counted at least ten times. This CDR3 reads CASSSRGSGTGNTIYF. The CDR3 DNA reads TGTGCCAGCAGTTCGAGGGGTTCGGGAACTGGAAACACCATATATTTT. This chain uses TRBV28 with TRBJ1-3; weak D call: TRBD1 (5 bases). Trimming pared 4 bases from V and 2 bases from J, leaving 15 bases between. The CDR3 is made up of 16 amino acids. Germline lookup yields CDR1 MDHEN and CDR2 SYDVKM.

Ten or more counts support this clonotype. This sequence joins TRBV30 and TRBJ2-3, with TRBD2 matching over 11 bases. Germline assignment: CDR1 GTSNPN and CDR2 SVGIG (reference sequence). V lost 2 bases to trimming and J lost 4 bases; unmatched junction nucleotides: 5. The CDR3 length is 15 residues. Here the CDR3 reads CAWSKIAGGADTQYF. The CDR3 DNA sequence: TGTGCCTGGAGTAAAATAGCGGGAGGGGCAGATACGCAGTATTTT.

This clonotype was counted at least ten times. This sequence joins TRBV2 and TRBJ2-4; the D gene could be TRBD1 or TRBD2 (6 bases each). The V end was cut by 6 bases, the J end by 6 bases, with 12 bases between. The CDR3 length is 13 residues. The germline V gene has CDR1 SNHLY and CDR2 FYNNEI. The CDR3, as DNA: TGTGCCAGCAGACCCAGGGGACTAAACATTCAGTACTTC. Translation: CASRPRGLNIQYF.

This clonotype was counted only a few times. The chain carries TRBV18 and TRBJ2-3; possibly TRBD2 for D (6 bases). The CDR3 consists of 13 residues. The V end lost 7 bases, the J end lost 4 bases, and 12 bases lay between the germline ends. Germline CDR1 reads KGHSH; CDR2 reads LQKENI. CDR3 protein: CASYMREADTQYF. CDR3 nucleotide sequence: TGTGCCAGCTATATGAGGGAGGCAGATACGCAGTATTTT. Full variable domain (rest looked up from reference TRBV18 and TRBJ2-3): NAGVMQNPRHLVRRRGQEARLRCSPMKGHSHVYWYRQLPEEGLKFMVYLQKENIIDESGMPKERFSAEFPKEGPSILRIQQVVRGDSAAYFCASYMREADTQYFGPGTRLTVL.

This clonotype has just a few counts. The chain is built from TRBV24-1 and TRBJ2-7; possibly TRBD2 for D (6 bases). CDR1 is KGHDR and CDR2 is SFDVKD in the germline V gene. The CDR3 spans 15 residues. The V end lost 4 bases, the J end lost 1 base, and 13 bases lay between the germline ends. The chain's CDR3 is CATSDPGEESYEQYF. The CDR3 DNA reads TGTGCCACCAGTGACCCGGGAGAGGAATCCTACGAGCAGTACTTC.

The chain employs TRBV12-3 or TRBV12-4 and TRBJ1-4, with D possibly matching TRBD1 (6 bases). V was pared by 2 bases and J by 4 bases, with 8 bases between. This CDR3 is 14 amino acids long. This chain's CDR3 is CASSLQGSNEKLFF. In nucleotides, the CDR3 is TGTGCCAGCAGTTTACAGGGGAGTAATGAAAAACTGTTTTTT.

A note on this clonotype: This could be a read error, since a much larger clone is one nucleotide away. The chain combines TRBV20-1 with TRBJ1-5, with 8 bases that match TRBD1. This CDR3 has 16 residues. In germline, CDR1 is DFQATT, CDR2 SNEGSKA (reference sequence). CDR3 in amino acids: CSARARQGRYDQPRHF. The CDR3 bases are TGCAGTGCTAGAGCCCGACAGGGGAGGTATGATCAGCCCCGGCATTTT.

This clonotype appeared many times. This chain connects TRBV28 to TRBJ2-7, with D possibly TRBD1 on 6 matching bases. Germline values: CDR1 MDHEN, CDR2 SYDVKM. V lost 5 bases, J lost 4 bases, and 18 bases lay in between. This CDR3 is 15 amino acids long. The CDR3 nucleotides read TGTGCCAGCAGTCCGTCGAGGGGGAGAGGGTACGAGCAGTACTTC. Protein product: CASSPSRGRGYEQYF.

Many counts were recorded for this clonotype. The rearrangement joins TRBV5-5 to TRBJ2-2; 10 nucleotides align to TRBD2. Looked up from germline, CDR1 is SGHKS and CDR2 is YYEKEE (reference sequence). The ends lost 5 bases at V and 3 bases at J; junction bases unmatched: 10. The CDR3 sequence is 17 residues long. The chain's CDR3 is CASSPLAGVRDTGELFF. CDR3 bases: TGTGCCAGCAGTCCGCTAGCGGGAGTCCGGGACACCGGGGAGCTGTTTTTT.

This clonotype was recorded many times. The chain combines TRBV2 with TRBJ2-5; TRBD1 agrees at 7 bases. Per germline, CDR1 SNHLY and CDR2 FYNNEI. The length of the CDR3 is 13 residues. The trim removed 10 bases at V and 4 bases at J, leaving 9 bases unmatched. CDR3 sequence (DNA): TGTGCCACCCATGAGGGGGCACGAGAGACCCAGTACTTC. It codes for CATHEGARETQYF.

In this sample, this clonotype turned up a few times. This chain uses TRBV2 with TRBJ2-2; 7 nucleotides line up with TRBD1. V lost 6 bases and J lost 5; bases outside the gene matches: 6. Germline V gives CDR1 SNHLY, CDR2 FYNNEI. The CDR3 contains 14 residues. CDR3 bases: TGTGCCAGCAGACCGACAGGGTGGACCGGGGAGCTGTTTTTT. Translating gives CASRPTGWTGELFF.

Worth noting for this clonotype: Because the CDR3 is missing its conserved closing phenylalanine or tryptophan, this is likely a read error. This chain connects TRBV30 to TRBJ1-5; perhaps TRBD1 as D (6 bases). Trimming left V 0 bases short and J 4 bases short, with 7 bases between. CDR3 length: 13 amino acids. Germline V gene sequence: CDR1 GTSNPN, CDR2 SVGIG (reference sequence). CDR3 sequence (DNA): TGTGCCTGGAGTGTACAGGGAAATCAGCCCCAGCATCTT. It yields the protein CAWSVQGNQPQHL.

The chain uses TRBV25-1 and TRBJ1-4; possible D gene TRBD1, 6 bases. CDR3 length equals 16 residues. Trimming removed 0 bases at V and 11 bases at J, with 19 bases between. Germline loops: CDR1 MGHDK, CDR2 SYGVNS. CDR3 residues: CASSEYIGAGGGKLFF. The CDR3 region has the DNA TGTGCCAGCAGTGAATATATTGGGGCCGGGGGCGGGAAACTGTTTTTT.